Sequencing of this T cell receptor beta chain was carried out in a study of shared clonotypes between healthy human individuals. Positive CCR7 selection of CD45RO-negative cells yielded the naive CD8 cells, and terminally differentiated effector memory CD45RA+ cells were excluded. Donors were healthy HIV-negative adults without recently reported acute infections or vaccinations. Details on this clone: What it binds is unknown.

Repertoires were generated with immunoSEQ multiplex PCR, while TCRdb's copy carries only in-frame clones and drops some. The table records 550,000 to 650,000 clones, roughly 96% of them present only once. Regarding the study as a whole: Naive subsets generally exceeded memory subsets in estimated richness.

The germline CDR1 and CDR2 sequences are SGDLS and YYNGEE. Between the trimmed V and J ends, which lost 3 bases and 2 bases, there was a span of 18 bases. CDR3 length: 16 residues. This TCR was sampled from a woman between 25 and 40 years old in good health. The V call is TRBV9, the J call TRBJ2-7; TRBD2 might be the D (7 bases). The specimen was naive CD8+ T cells sorted from blood. DNA for the CDR3: TGTGCCAGCAGCGCTGAGGGGGGGACAACAGCCTACGAGCAGTACTTC. Its protein is CASSAEGGTTAYEQYF. The full variable domain, its missing parts supplied by reference TRBV9 and TRBJ2-7, is DSGVTQTPKHLITATGQRVTLRCSPRSGDLSVYWYQQSLDQGLQFLIQYYNGEERAKGNILERFSAQQFPDLHSELNLSSLELGDSALYFCASSAEGGTTAYEQYFGPGTRLTVT.